A selection of T cell receptor beta chains follows, all from one sample in a study of blood T cells in healthy people across ages. TCRdb ran MiXCR on the 5' RACE reads and lists one entry per CDR3 protein. The sample holds 1 million or so distinct CDR3 sequences, 40% to 50% seen once. Input material: blood. These TCRs come from an older woman in good health. Each CDR3 is given with its conserved first and last residue. D genes are given only for firm matches. The size entry is marked missing in some rows and otherwise reads once, few, many or a size class.

size | J | V | D | DNA | CDR3
once | TRBJ2-4 | TRBV12-5 | NA | TGTGCTAGTGGTTTGGCCCACAGGGTTCTAGCCAAAAACATTCAGTACTTC | CASGLAHRVLAKNIQYF
NA | TRBJ1-5 | TRBV6-1 | NA | TGTGCCAGCAGTGACTGGAGGGGCAAGGGCAATCAGCCCCAGCATTTT | CASSDWRGKGNQPQHF
few | TRBJ2-3 | TRBV7-6 | TRBD2 | TGTGCCAGCAGCCCACTAGCGAGGGGCACAGATACGCAGTATTTT | CASSPLARGTDTQYF
NA | TRBJ2-7 | TRBV6-1 | NA | TGTGCCAGCAGCAACGAGGGCTACGAGCAGTACTTC | CASSNEGYEQYF
once | TRBJ2-1 | TRBV11-2 | NA | TGTGCCAGCAGCTTAGCCCAGGGTCTAGCTAACTACAATGAGCAGTTCTTC | CASSLAQGLANYNEQFF
NA | TRBJ2-1 | TRBV29-1 | NA | TGCAGCGTTGAATCCCCCAGCGCGAGCTCCTACAATGAGCAGTTCTTC | CSVESPSASSYNEQFF
few | TRBJ2-7 | TRBV5-5 | NA | TGTGCCAGCAGCTCCCAAGCTAGGGCCTTATACGAGCAGTACTTC | CASSSQARALYEQYF
few | TRBJ2-3 | TRBV10-3 | TRBD2 | TGTGCCATCGCGAGCAGCACAGGCGGGAGGACAGATACGCAGTATTTT | CAIASSTGGRTDTQYF
few | TRBJ2-7 | TRBV28 | TRBD1 | TGTGCCAGCAGGGGGACAGGGCGAGGCGAGCAGTACTTC | CASRGTGRGEQYF
few | TRBJ2-1 | TRBV6-5 | NA | TGTGCCAGCAGATATAGACAGGACGCCTACAATGAGCAGTTCTTC | CASRYRQDAYNEQFF
NA | TRBJ2-2 | TRBV24-1 | TRBD2 | TGTGCCACCAGTGACACTAGCGGGAGGTCATCCACCGGGGAGCTGTTTTTT | CATSDTSGRSSTGELFF
NA | TRBJ1-1 | TRBV10-3 | NA | TGTGCCATCAGTGAGTCGCCAGGGAAGACTGAAGCTTTCTTT | CAISESPGKTEAFF
NA | TRBJ2-1 | TRBV12-3/TRBV12-4 | TRBD1 | TGTGCCAGCAGTGGACCCGAGACAGGGAGCAATGAGCAGTTCTTC | CASSGPETGSNEQFF